This T cell receptor beta chain was sequenced in a study of identical twins. General observations from the study: Cord blood beta clonotypes that were abundant carried fewer insertions, and memory repertoires showed no such trend. The degree of excess twin sharing was weaker in beta out-of-frame sequences.

The cDNA had a unique molecular identifier and a template-switch universal primer site. Using its own MiXCR run on the 5' RACE reads, TCRdb lists one record per CDR3 protein. The table has hundreds of thousands of distinct CDR3 sequences, about 7% seen once. V lost 3 bases, J lost 6 bases, and 4 bases stayed unmatched. The CDR3 covers 16 residues. The germline V gene encodes CDR1 MGHDK and CDR2 SYGVNS. The table lists this clonotype with a few counts. The antigen is not known. Separately, the same data were catalogued under a study of yellow fever vaccine responses in identical twins.

The receptor's source is a woman aged 18-35 years in good health. Sample: memory (CD45RO+) T cells sorted from blood. This sequence joins TRBV25-1 and TRBJ2-2; 13 positions agree with TRBD2. This CDR3 reads CASSDRTSGGSGELFF. DNA of the CDR3: TGTGCCAGCAGTGACCGGACTAGCGGGGGTTCCGGGGAGCTGTTTTTT.